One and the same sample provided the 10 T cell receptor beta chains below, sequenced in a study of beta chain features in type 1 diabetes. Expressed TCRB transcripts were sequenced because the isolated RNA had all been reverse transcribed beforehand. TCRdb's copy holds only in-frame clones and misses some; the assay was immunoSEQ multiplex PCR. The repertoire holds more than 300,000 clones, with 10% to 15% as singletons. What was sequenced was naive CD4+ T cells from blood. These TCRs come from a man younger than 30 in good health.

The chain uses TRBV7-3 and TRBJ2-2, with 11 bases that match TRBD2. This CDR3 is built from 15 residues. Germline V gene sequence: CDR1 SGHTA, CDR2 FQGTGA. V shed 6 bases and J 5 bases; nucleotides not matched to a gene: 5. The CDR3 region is CASSKGLAATGELFF. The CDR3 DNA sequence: TGTGCCAGCAGTAAGGGACTAGCGGCAACCGGGGAGCTGTTTTTT.

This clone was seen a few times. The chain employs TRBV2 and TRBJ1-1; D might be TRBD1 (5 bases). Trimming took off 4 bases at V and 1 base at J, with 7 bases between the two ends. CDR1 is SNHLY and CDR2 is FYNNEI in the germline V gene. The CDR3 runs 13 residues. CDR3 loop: CASSAQGNTEAFF. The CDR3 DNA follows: TGTGCCAGCAGTGCCCAGGGGAACACTGAAGCTTTCTTT.

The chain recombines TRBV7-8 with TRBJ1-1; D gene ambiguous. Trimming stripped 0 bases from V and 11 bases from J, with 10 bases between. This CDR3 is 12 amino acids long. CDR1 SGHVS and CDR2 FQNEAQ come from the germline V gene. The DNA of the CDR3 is TGTGCCAGCAGCTTAGCTTGGGAGTCGGCTTTCTTT. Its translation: CASSLAWESAFF. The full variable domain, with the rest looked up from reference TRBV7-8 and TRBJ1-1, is GAGVSQSPRYKVAKRGQDVALRCDPISGHVSLFWYQQALGQGPEFLTYFQNEAQLDKSGLPSDRFFAERPEGSVSTLKIQRTQQEDSAVYLCASSLAWESAFFGQGTRLTVV.

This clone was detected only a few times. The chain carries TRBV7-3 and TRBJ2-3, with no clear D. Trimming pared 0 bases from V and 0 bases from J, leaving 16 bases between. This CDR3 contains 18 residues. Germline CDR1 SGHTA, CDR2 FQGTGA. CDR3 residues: CASSLTSQSTTSTDTQYF. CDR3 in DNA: TGTGCCAGCAGCTTAACGTCCCAGAGTACTACTAGCACAGATACGCAGTATTTT.

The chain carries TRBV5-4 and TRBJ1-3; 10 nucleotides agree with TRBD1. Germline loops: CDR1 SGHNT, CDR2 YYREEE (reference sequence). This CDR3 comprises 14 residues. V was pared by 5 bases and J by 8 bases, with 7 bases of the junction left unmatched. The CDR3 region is CASSPGQGEDTIYF. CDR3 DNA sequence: TGTGCCAGCAGTCCTGGACAGGGGGAAGACACCATATATTTT.

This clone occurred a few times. As DNA, the CDR3 is TGCAGCGTTAGGAGGACAGGGCCGGACTATGGCTACACCTTC. This encodes CSVRRTGPDYGYTF. The chain recombines TRBV29-1 with TRBJ1-2; 8 bases agree with TRBD1. V trimming: 5 bases; J trimming: 3 bases; junction bases outside the gene matches: 8. The CDR3 length is 14 residues. The V gene's germline CDR1 is SQVTM and CDR2 ANQGSEA. Based on the CDR3 plus reference TRBV29-1 and TRBJ1-2, the full variable domain is SAVISQKPSRDICQRGTSLTIQCQVDSQVTMMFWYRQQPGQSLTLIATANQGSEATYESGFVIDKFPISRPNLTFSTLTVSNMSPEDSSIYLCSVRRTGPDYGYTFGSGTRLTVV.

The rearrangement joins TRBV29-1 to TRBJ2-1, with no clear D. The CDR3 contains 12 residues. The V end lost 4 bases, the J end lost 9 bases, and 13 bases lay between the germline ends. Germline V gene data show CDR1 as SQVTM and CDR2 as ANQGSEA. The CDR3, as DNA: TGCAGCGTTGTCCCTAGTATTCGTGAGCAGTTCTTC. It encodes CSVVPSIREQFF.

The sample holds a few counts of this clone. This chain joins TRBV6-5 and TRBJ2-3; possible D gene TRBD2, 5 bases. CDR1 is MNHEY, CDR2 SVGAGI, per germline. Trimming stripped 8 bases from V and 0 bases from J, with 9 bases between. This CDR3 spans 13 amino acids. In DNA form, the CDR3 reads TGTGCCAGCGGAAGCGGTAGCACAGATACGCAGTATTTT. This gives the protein CASGSGSTDTQYF.

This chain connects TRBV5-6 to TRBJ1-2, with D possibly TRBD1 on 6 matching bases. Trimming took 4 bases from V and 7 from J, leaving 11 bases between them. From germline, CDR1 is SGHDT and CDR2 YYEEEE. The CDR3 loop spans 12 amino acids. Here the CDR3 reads CASSVQGVGYTF. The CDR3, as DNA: TGTGCCAGCAGCGTACAGGGCGTTGGCTACACCTTC.

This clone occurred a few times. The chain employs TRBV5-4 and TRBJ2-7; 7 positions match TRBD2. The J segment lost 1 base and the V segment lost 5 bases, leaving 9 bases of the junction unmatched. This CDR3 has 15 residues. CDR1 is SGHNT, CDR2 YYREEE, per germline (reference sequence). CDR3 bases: TGTGCCAGCAGGGTCTTGGGGGGGAGATCCTACGAGCAGTACTTC. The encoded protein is CASRVLGGRSYEQYF.